A selection of T cell receptor beta chains follows, all from one sample in a study of cytomegalovirus exposure and HLA in healthy donors. TCRdb's table, derived via immunoSEQ multiplex PCR, lists solely in-frame clones and lacks some. The sample holds over 150,000 clones, roughly 84% seen once. The sample was PBMCs. These receptors all stem from a boy between 2 and 10 years old in good health and CMV-seronegative. Both conserved end residues are trimmed from each CDR3. Fields, in order: J gene, CDR3 length, V gene, CDR3 protein.

TRBJ1-3 12 TRBV6-1 ASTRVNSGNTIY
TRBJ2-5 13 TRBV5-1 ASSPQAGGQETQY
TRBJ2-1 13 TRBV6-5 ASSSGQSSYNEQF
TRBJ1-4 12 TRBV5-4 ASSLDRGSEKLF
TRBJ1-4 14 TRBV6-1 ASSEKRGGTNEKLF
TRBJ2-4 17 TRBV28 ASSFPPRTGSGAKNIQY
TRBJ1-2 12 TRBV7-3 ASTTLDRGAGYT
TRBJ2-5 13 TRBV4-1 ASSRTGIMQETQY
TRBJ2-1 15 TRBV28 ASSFLRDRVADNEQF
TRBJ2-3 14 TRBV19 ADRSLGQGPTDTQY
TRBJ2-7 10 TRBV12-5 ASLSGSYEQY
TRBJ2-1 11 TRBV6-5 ASQDRGGNEQF
TRBJ2-7 14 TRBV14 ASSQVVASSSYEQY
TRBJ2-7 13 TRBV19 ASSPHDRGLYEQY
TRBJ1-4 12 TRBV6-1 ASIRDRGNEKLF
TRBJ1-4 12 TRBV19 ASSAGGAREKLF
TRBJ1-2 14 TRBV25-1 ASSDLNSQTTNGYT
TRBJ2-2 13 TRBV27 ASSLSTVSTGELF
TRBJ2-1 14 TRBV27 ASSLSPSGTNNEQF
TRBJ1-2 11 TRBV11-2 ASSSDRDYGYT
TRBJ2-3 14 TRBV4-2 ASSQQTSGRTDTQY
TRBJ2-5 9 TRBV9 ASSVDGTQY
TRBJ2-5 12 TRBV18 ASSPYGLTETQY
TRBJ2-7 14 TRBV7-9 ASTSFPGGSKHEQY
TRBJ2-4 10 TRBV5-1 ASSSVGDIQY
TRBJ2-1 14 TRBV6-1 ASSEEVGPRYYEQF
TRBJ2-7 11 TRBV7-9 ASAGTMSYEQY
TRBJ1-1 14 TRBV19 ASSIGAGLGNTEAF
TRBJ2-7 13 TRBV7-2 ASSLGGGRAYEQY
TRBJ2-7 12 TRBV7-8 ASSWRTSEDEQY
TRBJ1-1 13 TRBV18 ASSPLGQGRHHAF
TRBJ1-4 12 TRBV28 ASSRRTSREKLF
TRBJ2-1 9 TRBV18 ASSQGDEQF
TRBJ2-1 9 TRBV27 AVRGGNEQF
TRBJ2-2 13 TRBV19 ASSVPGGNTGELF
TRBJ1-1 14 TRBV4-1 ASSLLLTGGIPEAF
TRBJ2-1 11 TRBV4-1 ASSPGIQNEQF
TRBJ2-7 12 TRBV2 ASSEPGRPYEQY
TRBJ2-3 14 TRBV11-2 ASSLEVDWITDTQY
TRBJ2-2 11 TRBV28 ASSLPQSGELF